This T cell receptor (beta chain) stems from a study of PD-1 blockade in mismatch repair-deficient tumors. Study findings and constraints: Rapid post-treatment expansion, then contraction, generally preceding radiologic response, marked tumor-resident clones.

TCRdb's copy holds only in-frame clones and misses some; the assay was immunoSEQ multiplex PCR. The repertoire holds about 39,000 clones, with approximately 80% as singletons. Deletions cut 5 bases from V and 7 bases from J, with 16 bases between. The CDR3 spans 13 residues. CDR1 and CDR2 from the germline V gene are SGHNT and YYREEE (reference sequence). With respect to this clone: What it recognizes is unknown.

The chain carries TRBV5-4 and TRBJ2-7, with D possibly being TRBD1 (6 bases). This receptor was obtained from an adult with mismatch repair-deficient cancer. Sequencing used PBMCs, obtained roughly 40 weeks after starting pembrolizumab. The CDR3 nucleotides read TGTGCCAGCAGTCCTACAGGGATGGGGGAGCAGTACTTC. Translating gives CASSPTGMGEQYF. The full variable domain, with the rest looked up from reference TRBV5-4 and TRBJ2-7, is ETGVTQSPTHLIKTRGQQVTLRCSSQSGHNTVSWYQQALGQGPQFIFQYYREEENGRGNFPPRFSGLQFPNYSSELNVNALELDDSALYLCASSPTGMGEQYFGPGTRLTVT.